This T cell receptor beta chain emerged from a study of cytomegalovirus exposure and HLA in healthy donors. Germline V lookup: CDR1 SGHNT, CDR2 YYREEE (reference sequence). The CDR3 is 15 residues long. V was cut by 0 bases and J by 2 bases, with 10 bases left in between. The PCR used 60 Vbeta and 13 Jbeta primers. Here immunoSEQ multiplex PCR was the method, and the copy in TCRdb shows in-frame clones only, minus some. The data show 150,000 to 200,000 clones, 75% to 85% seen once. V usage is TRBV5-4 and J usage is TRBJ2-3; D uncertain. The sequenced material came from PBMCs. The clonotype originates from a girl aged 2-10 years in good health and CMV-seropositive. The CDR3 DNA reads TGTGCCAGCAGCTTGGACTCTCGTGTCACAGATACGCAGTATTTT. This encodes CASSLDSRVTDTQYF. The whole variable domain, remainder taken from reference TRBV5-4 and TRBJ2-3, is ETGVTQSPTHLIKTRGQQVTLRCSSQSGHNTVSWYQQALGQGPQFIFQYYREEENGRGNFPPRFSGLQFPNYSSELNVNALELDDSALYLCASSLDSRVTDTQYFGPGTRLTVL.